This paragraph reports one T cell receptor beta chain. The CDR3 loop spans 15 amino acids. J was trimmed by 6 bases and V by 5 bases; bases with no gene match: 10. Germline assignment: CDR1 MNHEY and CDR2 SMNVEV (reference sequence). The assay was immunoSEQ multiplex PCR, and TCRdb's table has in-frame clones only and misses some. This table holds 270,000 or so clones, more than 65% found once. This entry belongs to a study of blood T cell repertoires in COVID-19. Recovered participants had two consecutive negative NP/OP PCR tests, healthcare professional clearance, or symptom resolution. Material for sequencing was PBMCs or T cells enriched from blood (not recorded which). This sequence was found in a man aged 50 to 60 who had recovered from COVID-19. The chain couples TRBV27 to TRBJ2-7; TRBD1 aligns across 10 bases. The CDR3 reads CASSKEGTGVSEQYF. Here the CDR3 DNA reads TGTGCCAGCAGTAAAGAGGGGACAGGGGTAAGCGAGCAGTACTTC.